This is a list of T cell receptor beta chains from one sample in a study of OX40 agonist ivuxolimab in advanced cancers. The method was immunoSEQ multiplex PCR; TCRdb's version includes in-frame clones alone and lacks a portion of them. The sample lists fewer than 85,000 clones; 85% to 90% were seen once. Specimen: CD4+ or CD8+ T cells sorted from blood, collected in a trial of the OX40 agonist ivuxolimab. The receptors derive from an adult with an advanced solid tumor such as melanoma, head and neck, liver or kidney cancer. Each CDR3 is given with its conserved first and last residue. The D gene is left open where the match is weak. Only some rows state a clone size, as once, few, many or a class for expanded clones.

CASSVGLAGGGYNEQFF	TGTGCCAGCAGCGTCGGACTAGCGGGGGGAGGATACAATGAGCAGTTCTTC	TRBV9	few	TRBJ2-1	TRBD2
CAWNSRWGGTDTQYF	TGTGCCTGGAACTCCCGGTGGGGGGGCACAGATACGCAGTATTTT	TRBV30	.	TRBJ2-3	.
CASSLREGFPNEQFF	TGTGCCAGCAGCTTAAGGGAGGGTTTCCCCAATGAGCAGTTCTTC	TRBV11-3	.	TRBJ2-1	TRBD2
CASSLLDSVLRDTQYF	TGTGCCAGCAGCTTATTGGATAGCGTGTTGCGGGATACGCAGTATTTT	TRBV7-9	few	TRBJ2-3	.
CASSFGHYYEQYF	TGCGCCAGCAGCTTCGGACACTATTACGAGCAGTACTTC	TRBV5-1	once	TRBJ2-7	.
CASSNRDRIYEQYF	TGTGCCAGCAGTAACCGGGACAGGATCTACGAGCAGTACTTC	TRBV27	once	TRBJ2-7	TRBD1
CASMRYLAEKLFF	TGTGCCAGCATGCGTTACTTGGCAGAAAAACTGTTTTTT	TRBV2	once	TRBJ1-4	.
CASRAETSYNEQFF	TGCGCCAGCAGGGCCGAGACTTCTTACAATGAGCAGTTCTTC	TRBV5-1	.	TRBJ2-1	.
CASSLTGVRGWIF	TGTGCCAGCAGTTTAACCGGGGTCCGGGGATGGATCTTT	TRBV27	.	TRBJ1-1	.
CASSHRTGPRGGQQYF	TGTGCCAGCAGCCACAGGACAGGGCCGCGGGGTGGCCAGCAGTACTTC	TRBV14	once	TRBJ2-7	TRBD1
CASSFQVTGELFF	TGTGCCAGCAGTTTTCAGGTTACCGGGGAGCTGTTTTTT	TRBV27	.	TRBJ2-2	.
CASSYSVGDEQFF	TGTGCCAGCAGTTACTCGGTAGGGGATGAGCAGTTCTTC	TRBV6-5	.	TRBJ2-1	.
CASSFRGNYGYTF	TGTGCCAGCAGTTTTCGGGGGAACTATGGCTACACCTTC	TRBV27	.	TRBJ1-2	.
CASSSTGTLSSGANVLTF	TGTGCCAGCAGCTCGACAGGGACTTTAAGCTCTGGGGCCAACGTCCTGACTTTC	TRBV7-9	.	TRBJ2-6	.
CASSFGTGELFF	TGTGCCAGCAGCTTTGGCACCGGGGAGCTGTTTTTT	TRBV13	.	TRBJ2-2	.
CASSIIGTGAQPQHF	TGTGCCAGTAGTATAATCGGGACAGGGGCTCAGCCCCAGCATTTT	TRBV19	.	TRBJ1-5	TRBD1
CSVELAGVMPPGYTF	TGCAGCGTTGAACTCGCTGGCGTCATGCCTCCTGGCTACACCTTC	TRBV29-1	once	TRBJ1-2	.
CATSNVAGNNEQFF	TGTGCCACCAGTAACGTAGCGGGGAACAATGAGCAGTTCTTC	TRBV15	.	TRBJ2-1	TRBD2
CASSPVTGAAQYF	TGTGCCAGCAGCCCCGTCACGGGAGCGGCCCAGTACTTC	TRBV11-3	.	TRBJ2-5	.
CASSIPGDTEAFF	TGTGCCAGTAGTATTCCGGGCGACACTGAAGCTTTCTTT	TRBV19	.	TRBJ1-1	.